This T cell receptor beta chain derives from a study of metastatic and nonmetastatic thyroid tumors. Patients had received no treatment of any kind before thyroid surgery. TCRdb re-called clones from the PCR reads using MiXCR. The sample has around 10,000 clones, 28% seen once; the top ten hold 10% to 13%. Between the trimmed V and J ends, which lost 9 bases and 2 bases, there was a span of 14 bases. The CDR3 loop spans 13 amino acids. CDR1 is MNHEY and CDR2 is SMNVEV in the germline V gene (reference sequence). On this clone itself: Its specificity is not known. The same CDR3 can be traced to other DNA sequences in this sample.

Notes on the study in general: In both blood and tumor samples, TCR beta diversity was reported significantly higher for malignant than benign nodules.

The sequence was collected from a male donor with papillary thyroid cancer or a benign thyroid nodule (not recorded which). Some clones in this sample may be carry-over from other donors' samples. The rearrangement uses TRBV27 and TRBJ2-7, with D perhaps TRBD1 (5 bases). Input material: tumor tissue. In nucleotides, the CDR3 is TGTGCCAGTATTCGGACACCCACCTACGAGCAGTACTTC. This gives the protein CASIRTPTYEQYF.